The rows below give T cell receptor beta chains drawn from one sample of a study of shared clonotypes between healthy human individuals. Measured with immunoSEQ multiplex PCR; TCRdb has only the in-frame clones, and not every one. The sample lists 1.5 million to 2.5 million clones, about 94% seen once, with roughly 1.2% in the top ten. Input material: naive CD8+ T cells sorted from blood. These TCRs come from a man aged 18 to 35 in good health. The CDR3 runs from the conserved cysteine through the conserved F or W. Fields, in order: V gene, clone size, D gene, J gene, CDR3 DNA, CDR3 protein. A D gene is named only where the DNA matches it firmly. Clone size is shown for a subset of rows, as once, few, many or a class of expanded clone.

v_gene: TRBV7-6
abundance: -
d_gene: -
j_gene: TRBJ2-7
CDR3nt: TGTGCCAGCAGCTTATTCGGGGGAGAATCCAACGAGCAGTACTTC
CDR3aa: CASSLFGGESNEQYF

v_gene: TRBV5-6
abundance: -
d_gene: -
j_gene: TRBJ2-1
CDR3nt: TGTGCCAGCAGCTTGCAATCGCGGGGGCCCTACAATGAGCAGTTCTTC
CDR3aa: CASSLQSRGPYNEQFF

v_gene: TRBV6-5
abundance: -
d_gene: TRBD1
j_gene: TRBJ2-7
CDR3nt: TGTGCCAGCAGTTACGGACAGGGGCTTCCCTACGAGCAGTACTTC
CDR3aa: CASSYGQGLPYEQYF

v_gene: TRBV6-6
abundance: -
d_gene: -
j_gene: TRBJ1-6
CDR3nt: TGTGCCAGCAGTTACTCGTATCCCCCCGAAGGTTCACCCCTCCACTTT
CDR3aa: CASSYSYPPEGSPLHF

v_gene: TRBV2
abundance: -
d_gene: -
j_gene: TRBJ2-2
CDR3nt: TGTGCCCCTCGGGCGGACACCGGGGAGCTGTTTTTT
CDR3aa: CAPRADTGELFF

v_gene: TRBV9
abundance: -
d_gene: TRBD2
j_gene: TRBJ2-1
CDR3nt: TGTGCCAGCAGCCTCAGACTAGCGGGCGGCTACAATGAGCAGTTCTTC
CDR3aa: CASSLRLAGGYNEQFF

v_gene: TRBV27
abundance: -
d_gene: -
j_gene: TRBJ2-2
CDR3nt: TGTGCCAGCAGTCCTGCTCTAACCGGGGAGCTGTTTTTT
CDR3aa: CASSPALTGELFF

v_gene: TRBV28
abundance: once
d_gene: -
j_gene: TRBJ2-1
CDR3nt: TGTGCCAGCAGTCCCGTTAAGAGCTCCTACAATGAGCAGTTCTTC
CDR3aa: CASSPVKSSYNEQFF

v_gene: TRBV28
abundance: once
d_gene: -
j_gene: TRBJ1-4
CDR3nt: TGTGCCAGCAGCCCTCAGGGGAATGAAAAACTGTTTTTT
CDR3aa: CASSPQGNEKLFF

v_gene: TRBV6-5
abundance: -
d_gene: -
j_gene: TRBJ2-2
CDR3nt: TGTGCCAGCAGTTACGAGACTTGGAACACCGGGGAGCTGTTTTTT
CDR3aa: CASSYETWNTGELFF

v_gene: TRBV6-1
abundance: -
d_gene: TRBD1
j_gene: TRBJ1-4
CDR3nt: TGTGCCAGCAGTGAAAGGACAGGCCTAGGCGTCCATGAAAAACTGTTTTTT
CDR3aa: CASSERTGLGVHEKLFF

v_gene: TRBV6-1
abundance: -
d_gene: -
j_gene: TRBJ1-1
CDR3nt: TGTGCCAGCAGGCCACAGGGTTGGGGCACTGAAGCTTTCTTT
CDR3aa: CASRPQGWGTEAFF

v_gene: TRBV28
abundance: -
d_gene: TRBD1
j_gene: TRBJ2-7
CDR3nt: TGTGCCAGCAGTGTACACGGGACAGGCTCCTACGAGCAGTACTTC
CDR3aa: CASSVHGTGSYEQYF

v_gene: TRBV4-3
abundance: -
d_gene: -
j_gene: TRBJ2-5
CDR3nt: TGCGCCAGCAGCCAGCTACTAGCAGAGCAAGAGACCCAGTACTTC
CDR3aa: CASSQLLAEQETQYF

v_gene: TRBV6-5
abundance: -
d_gene: -
j_gene: TRBJ2-3
CDR3nt: TGTGCCAGCAGTTCCGGGGGTACAGATACGCAGTATTTT
CDR3aa: CASSSGGTDTQYF

v_gene: TRBV7-2
abundance: few
d_gene: -
j_gene: TRBJ1-2
CDR3nt: TGTGCCAGCAGCCCCGAACAGGGCTATGGCTACACCTTC
CDR3aa: CASSPEQGYGYTF

v_gene: TRBV7-2
abundance: -
d_gene: TRBD2
j_gene: TRBJ2-7
CDR3nt: TGTGCCAGCAGCCCTAGCGGGGACTACGAGCAGTACTTC
CDR3aa: CASSPSGDYEQYF

v_gene: TRBV5-1
abundance: -
d_gene: TRBD2
j_gene: TRBJ2-5
CDR3nt: TGCGCCAGCAGCCCCGGACTAGCGGGAGGGAGCGAGACCCAGTACTTC
CDR3aa: CASSPGLAGGSETQYF

v_gene: TRBV4-1
abundance: -
d_gene: -
j_gene: TRBJ2-7
CDR3nt: TGCGCCAGCAGAGCCACCCTTGGGTCTGGGATCTACGAGCAGTACTTC
CDR3aa: CASRATLGSGIYEQYF

v_gene: TRBV6-6
abundance: -
d_gene: -
j_gene: TRBJ2-3
CDR3nt: TGTGCCAGCAGTCTTCCTAGCAGGGATACGCAGTATTTT
CDR3aa: CASSLPSRDTQYF

v_gene: TRBV2
abundance: -
d_gene: TRBD2
j_gene: TRBJ2-7
CDR3nt: TGTGCCAGCAGCTCCCCAGCGGGAGGTCGCTACGAGCAGTACTTC
CDR3aa: CASSSPAGGRYEQYF

v_gene: TRBV9
abundance: -
d_gene: -
j_gene: TRBJ2-2
CDR3nt: TGTGCCAGCAGCGTAGTGAGCACCGGGGAGCTGTTTTTT
CDR3aa: CASSVVSTGELFF

v_gene: TRBV6-1
abundance: once
d_gene: -
j_gene: TRBJ2-7
CDR3nt: TGTGCCAGCAGTACACGGAACTCCTACGAGCAGTACTTC
CDR3aa: CASSTRNSYEQYF

v_gene: TRBV27
abundance: once
d_gene: -
j_gene: TRBJ2-1
CDR3nt: TGTGCCAGCAGTTTATCGGACAATGAGCAGTTCTTC
CDR3aa: CASSLSDNEQFF

v_gene: TRBV13
abundance: -
d_gene: TRBD2
j_gene: TRBJ2-1
CDR3nt: TGTGCCAGCAGCTTTCGTCTAGCGGGAGGATTAGATGAGCAGTTCTTC
CDR3aa: CASSFRLAGGLDEQFF

v_gene: TRBV14
abundance: -
d_gene: TRBD1
j_gene: TRBJ2-3
CDR3nt: TGTGCCAGCAGTTTAACCCAGCCGGGGACAGAATCTAGTCACCTCACAGATACGCAGTATTTT
CDR3aa: CASSLTQPGTESSHLTDTQYF

v_gene: TRBV4-1
abundance: -
d_gene: -
j_gene: TRBJ2-7
CDR3nt: TGCGCCAGCAGCCAGGTGGGAAGTGAGCAGTACTTC
CDR3aa: CASSQVGSEQYF

v_gene: TRBV9
abundance: -
d_gene: -
j_gene: TRBJ1-2
CDR3nt: TGTGCCAGCAGCTCGACGAGGAATGGCTACACCTTC
CDR3aa: CASSSTRNGYTF

v_gene: TRBV7-9
abundance: -
d_gene: TRBD2
j_gene: TRBJ2-1
CDR3nt: TGTGCCAGCAGCTTAAATAGCGGGGAGCAGTTCTTC
CDR3aa: CASSLNSGEQFF

v_gene: TRBV6-1
abundance: -
d_gene: -
j_gene: TRBJ2-7
CDR3nt: TGTGCCAGCAGTGATCAGGTGTACGAGCAGTACTTC
CDR3aa: CASSDQVYEQYF

v_gene: TRBV7-9
abundance: -
d_gene: -
j_gene: TRBJ2-5
CDR3nt: TGTGCCAGCAGCTTATGGACAGCCGCGGAAGAGACCCAGTACTTC
CDR3aa: CASSLWTAAEETQYF

v_gene: TRBV5-6
abundance: -
d_gene: -
j_gene: TRBJ1-1
CDR3nt: TGTGCCAGCAGCTTAAGTAGCACTGAAGCTTTCTTT
CDR3aa: CASSLSSTEAFF

v_gene: TRBV7-9
abundance: -
d_gene: -
j_gene: TRBJ2-5
CDR3nt: TGTGCCAGCAGACCTTATTCACAGGTTTTCGAGACCCAGTACTTC
CDR3aa: CASRPYSQVFETQYF

v_gene: TRBV11-2
abundance: -
d_gene: TRBD2
j_gene: TRBJ2-1
CDR3nt: TGTGCCAGCAGCTCGACTAGCGGCTACAATGAGCAGTTCTTC
CDR3aa: CASSSTSGYNEQFF

v_gene: TRBV5-5
abundance: -
d_gene: -
j_gene: TRBJ2-7
CDR3nt: TGTGCCAGCAGCTTTGGGCCCGAGGGGGTCGAGCAGTACTTC
CDR3aa: CASSFGPEGVEQYF

v_gene: TRBV19
abundance: -
d_gene: TRBD1
j_gene: TRBJ2-7
CDR3nt: TGTGCCAGTAGTACCCTTGGACAGGGCCAGACCGAGCAGTACTTC
CDR3aa: CASSTLGQGQTEQYF

v_gene: TRBV12-5
abundance: -
d_gene: -
j_gene: TRBJ1-2
CDR3nt: TGTGCTAGTGGTTTTGGGGGCTCGGACTATGGCTACACCTTC
CDR3aa: CASGFGGSDYGYTF

v_gene: TRBV10-3
abundance: -
d_gene: -
j_gene: TRBJ2-3
CDR3nt: TGTGCCATCAGTGAGTCGGCCGGGGTTGCCACAGATACGCAGTATTTT
CDR3aa: CAISESAGVATDTQYF

v_gene: TRBV11-2
abundance: -
d_gene: TRBD1
j_gene: TRBJ1-1
CDR3nt: TGTGCCAGCAGCTGGGGACCGGGACAGGGTAACGAAGCTTTCTTT
CDR3aa: CASSWGPGQGNEAFF

v_gene: TRBV7-9
abundance: -
d_gene: -
j_gene: TRBJ2-7
CDR3nt: TGTGCCAGCAGCTTTTCTGAGGGTACCTACGAGCAGTACTTC
CDR3aa: CASSFSEGTYEQYF

v_gene: TRBV5-6
abundance: -
d_gene: -
j_gene: TRBJ2-7
CDR3nt: TGTGCCAGCAGCTTGTCAGGGGTTGGCAACGAGCAGTACTTC
CDR3aa: CASSLSGVGNEQYF

v_gene: TRBV2
abundance: -
d_gene: -
j_gene: TRBJ2-7
CDR3nt: TGTGCCAGCGCCACTTCGCGTGAGGAAAGCTCCTACGAGCAGTACTTC
CDR3aa: CASATSREESSYEQYF

v_gene: TRBV7-8
abundance: -
d_gene: -
j_gene: TRBJ2-1
CDR3nt: TGTGCCAGCAGCTTAGGACTAGAAGAGCAGTTCTTC
CDR3aa: CASSLGLEEQFF

v_gene: TRBV7-9
abundance: -
d_gene: -
j_gene: TRBJ1-4
CDR3nt: TGTGCCAGCAGCTTATCAGGGTTCAATGAAAAACTGTTTTTT
CDR3aa: CASSLSGFNEKLFF

v_gene: TRBV30
abundance: -
d_gene: TRBD2
j_gene: TRBJ2-7
CDR3nt: TGTGCCTGGAACCCGGGGAAGCGGGGGTCCTACGAGCAGTACTTC
CDR3aa: CAWNPGKRGSYEQYF

v_gene: TRBV28
abundance: -
d_gene: -
j_gene: TRBJ2-2
CDR3nt: TGTGCCAGCAGTTTAGTGGGGGACACCGGGGAGCTGTTTTTT
CDR3aa: CASSLVGDTGELFF

v_gene: TRBV30
abundance: few
d_gene: -
j_gene: TRBJ1-5
CDR3nt: TGTGCCTGGCTTATCAGGGGAAGGCCCCAGCATTTT
CDR3aa: CAWLIRGRPQHF

v_gene: TRBV30
abundance: -
d_gene: TRBD1
j_gene: TRBJ2-7
CDR3nt: TGTGCCTGGACCCTGATGGACAGGGCTCACTCCTACGAGCAGTACTTC
CDR3aa: CAWTLMDRAHSYEQYF